Here is one TCR beta chain with its context. This clonotype has more than one count but fewer than ten. It has no known antigen specificity. Base qualities are not recorded, but no much larger clone differs from it by a single base. Libraries were built with 5' RACE. The sequencing machine was an Illumina HiSeq 2500. A second about 6 to 11 cycle PCR used a sample-barcoded 5' primer and a J-beta primer mix. A template-switch 5' adaptor carrying 12 random nucleotides introduced a unique molecular identifier onto each TCR beta cDNA molecule. Each sample yielded at least 2.5 million CDR3-containing paired-end reads. All of the RNA was converted into first-strand cDNA using the Mint cDNA synthesis kit, with a TRBC-specific oligonucleotide serving as the primer. After uracil-DNA glycosylase treatment, a first 18-cycle PCR used universal primers M1SS and BC2_uni_R on all cDNA. The authors processed their data as follows. Each sample was normalized by randomly selecting 1 million high-quality reads, each carrying a distinct molecular identifier. Instead of being binned into consensus sequences, reads with shared molecular identifiers were discarded. MiTCR, set to a Q25 quality threshold and the strictest error-elimination algorithm, was used for CDR3 identification, clonotype clustering and error correction. A nonparametric unseen species model with Euler transformation was used to estimate lower-bound total TCR beta diversity. TCRdb ran its own pipeline on the public reads, namely fastp trimming at Q25 and MiXCR clone calling, and kept in-frame beta chains. Entries are consolidated by CDR3 protein sequence, retaining the most common genes and DNA. The V and J calls reflect TCRdb's pipeline rather than the authors' work. In this sample the table shows some 1.4 million distinct CDR3 sequences, roughly 40% of which occur a single time. The top ten clonotypes cover 7.9% of the sample.

This sample was taken from a study of blood T cells in healthy people across ages (dated by TCRdb to about 2015). Regarding the study in general: In model experiments, template switching captured about one uniquely barcoded TCR beta cDNA molecule for every two T cells. To avoid experimental bias, donors of different ages were distributed randomly across sequencing lanes. Four age groups were formed from the donors: young (average 16 years), middle-aged (approximately 41), aged (around 68) and long-lived (roughly 88). Two additional independent replicas of 1 million unique cDNA reads from the same blood draw were analyzed for two donors (one aged 18 to 30 and one aged 80 or older). Age-related changes in TCR beta repertoire diversity were measured in the study by deep sequencing normalized with unique cDNA molecular identifiers. Study-wide conclusions, independent of this receptor: Observed TCR beta diversity per million T cells fell roughly linearly with age, and a significant reduction was already apparent by age roughly 41. Total diversity estimates from one million sequenced T cells were considered lower bounds and underestimates. Since profiling was done on bulk unsorted PBMCs, naive and antigen-experienced compartments could not be conclusively compared. Because donor CMV infection status was unknown, age-related changes in expanded clonotypes were potentially confounded. The long-lived group showed more naive CD4+ T cells, fewer expanded clones and increased TCR diversity than the aged group, suggesting age selection. A strong correlation was found between observed TCR beta diversity and the percentage of naive T cells measured by flow cytometry.

CDR3 length: 16 amino acids, cysteine to phenylalanine. The DNA shown is the 48-base CDR3, in frame from base 1. At the junction V is shortened by 1 base and J by 8 bases, with 18 bases in between. Systemically healthy Caucasian individuals from Russia, some 38 in total and aged 6 to 90 years, were included as donors. Each donor gave 8 to 10 milliliters of peripheral blood, drawn into EDTA-treated Vacutainer tubes. Ficoll-Paque density-gradient centrifugation was used to isolate PBMCs, with at least 7 million per sample. Trizol reagent was used to extract total RNA from PBMCs, with at least 6 micrograms per sample. The percentages of naive CD45RAhigh/CD27high T cells were determined by flow cytometry on a PBMC aliquot from every donor.

The receptor's source is a woman younger than 30 in good health. The sample taken for sequencing was blood. The rearranged segments are TRBV6-7 and TRBJ2-1, with TRBD2 tentatively as D gene (6 bases match). TRBV6-7 falls under the ORF class, with uncertain function. The sequenced DNA is TGTGCCAGCAGTTACTGCCTATTAGCGGCTATGCATGAGCAGTTCTTC. Translated, this is CASSYCLLAAMHEQFF.